This T cell receptor (beta chain) was identified in a study (dated by TCRdb to between 2015 and 2016). With respect to the entire study: The study examined whether tumor-infiltrating Tregs in breast cancer are drawn from blood Tregs or arise in situ by conversion from other CD4+ T cell subsets. Overall study results and their limits: The validation in the larger cohort was limited to a single TCR beta V-J rearrangement instead of whole repertoires. The TCR gene usage of tumor memory CD4+ T cells clustered together with blood and lymph node memory CD4+ cells and with lymph node naive CD4+ cells. Tumor-infiltrating Treg TCR alpha and beta sequences overlapped most with tumor naive CD4+ T cells, then with blood naive CD4+ T cells.

Full-length TCR variable regions were amplified by 5' RACE PCR with constant-region reverse primers, followed by semi-nested PCR with Nested Universal Primer A. The ReliaPrep RNA Cell Miniprep System was used to extract total RNA, which was then reverse transcribed into 5'RACE-ready cDNA with the SMARTer RACE 5'/3' Kit. Full-length TCR alpha and beta libraries were barcoded with multiplex adaptors and sequenced on an Illumina MiSeq. The paper's processing steps were these. Sequencing data were pooled across the five patients for each of nine subset-tissue groups and compared by unsupervised clustering of TCR gene usage. The Morisita-Horn index, with shared sequences weighted by their contribution to each repertoire, was used to calculate repertoire similarity. TCRdb reprocessed the public reads (quality trimming at Q25 with fastp, clone calling with MiXCR) and kept in-frame beta chains. Identical CDR3 protein sequences are pooled into one entry, listed with their most common genes and DNA. Here the V and J calls rest on TCRdb's processing, not on the authors' analysis. In this sample the table shows tens of thousands of distinct CDR3 sequences, about 29% of which occur a single time. The ten largest clones add up to around 4% of the sample.

A remark on this clonotype: What this receptor recognizes is not known. No much larger clone is present one base from it, and per-base qualities are unavailable.

Trimming takes 4 bases off V and 7 bases off J; junction bases not matched to a gene: 8. The CDR3 sequence holds 14 residues, the cysteine and phenylalanine included. The CDR3 DNA has 42 bases and is translated from base 1. The CDR1 and CDR2 encoded by the germline V gene (reference sequence) are SEHNR and FQNEAQ. Memory CD4+ T cells were isolated as CD4+CD45RO+CD25- cells. Tregs, naive and memory CD4+ T cells from tumor, blood and ipsilateral draining lymph nodes of a few breast cancer patients underwent full-length TCR alpha and beta sequencing. Tumor tissue and lymph nodes obtained from ipsilateral axillary dissection were perfused with PBS, minced and then digested with collagenase I and hyaluronidase. Mononuclear cells from lymph nodes or approximately 50 ml of peripheral blood were isolated by Ficoll density gradient centrifugation. Sorted cell populations were confirmed by FACS to exceed 90% purity.

The receptor chain draws on TRBV7-9 and TRBJ2-7, with 9 bases in between that match TRBD1. The clonotype comes from a female donor with breast cancer. The sequencing sample was made of memory CD4+ T cells sorted from a lymph node. This sample's cell subset or site label indicates: memory CD4+ T cells, CD4+CD45RO+CD25-. The bases are TGTGCCAGCAGCTCCGCTGACAGGGGGGTAGAGCAGTACTTC. It translates to CASSSADRGVEQYF.